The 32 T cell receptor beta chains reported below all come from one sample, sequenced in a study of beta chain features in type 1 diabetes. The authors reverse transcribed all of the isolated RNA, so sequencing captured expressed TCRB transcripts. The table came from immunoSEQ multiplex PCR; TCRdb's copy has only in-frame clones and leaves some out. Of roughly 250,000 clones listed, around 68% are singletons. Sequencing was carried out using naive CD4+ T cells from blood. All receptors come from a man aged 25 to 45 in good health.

The CDR3: CASSAGLYTGELFF. The CDR3 nucleotides are TGTGCCAGCAGCGCAGGACTTTACACCGGGGAGCTGTTTTTT. The gene calls are TRBV9 and TRBJ2-2; tentative D call: TRBD2 (5 bases). The CDR3 is made up of 14 amino acids. V lost 3 bases to trimming and J lost 3 bases, with 9 bases between them. The germline CDR1 and CDR2 sequences are SGDLS and YYNGEE.

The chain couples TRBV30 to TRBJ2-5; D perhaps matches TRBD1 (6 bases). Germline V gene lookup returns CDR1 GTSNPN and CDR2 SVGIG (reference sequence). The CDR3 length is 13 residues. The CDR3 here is CALDRTRGETQYF. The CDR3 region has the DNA TGTGCACTCGACAGGACCCGCGGGGAGACCCAGTACTTC.

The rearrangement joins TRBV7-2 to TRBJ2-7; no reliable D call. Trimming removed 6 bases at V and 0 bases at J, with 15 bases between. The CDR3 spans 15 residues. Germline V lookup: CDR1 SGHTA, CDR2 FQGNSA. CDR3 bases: TGTGCCAGCAGACTTGCCCGTTCGGTCTCCTACGAGCAGTACTTC. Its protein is CASRLARSVSYEQYF.

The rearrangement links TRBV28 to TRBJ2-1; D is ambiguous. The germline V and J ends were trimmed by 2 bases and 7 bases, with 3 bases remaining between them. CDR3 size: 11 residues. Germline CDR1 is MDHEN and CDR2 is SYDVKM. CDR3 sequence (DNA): TGTGCCAGCAGTTTAAGGAATGAGCAGTTCTTC. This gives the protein CASSLRNEQFF. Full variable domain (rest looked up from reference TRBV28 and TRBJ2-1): DVKVTQSSRYLVKRTGEKVFLECVQDMDHENMFWYRQDPGLGLRLIYFSYDVKMKEKGDIPEGYSVSREKKERFSLILESASTNQTSMYLCASSLRNEQFFGPGTRLTVL.

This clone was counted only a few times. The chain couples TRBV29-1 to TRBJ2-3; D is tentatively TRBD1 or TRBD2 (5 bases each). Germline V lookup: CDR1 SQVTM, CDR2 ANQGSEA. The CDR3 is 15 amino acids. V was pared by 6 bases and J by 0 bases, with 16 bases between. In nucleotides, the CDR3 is TGCAGCGTCACGGGACCCGGCGCGAGCACAGATACGCAGTATTTT. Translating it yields CSVTGPGASTDTQYF.

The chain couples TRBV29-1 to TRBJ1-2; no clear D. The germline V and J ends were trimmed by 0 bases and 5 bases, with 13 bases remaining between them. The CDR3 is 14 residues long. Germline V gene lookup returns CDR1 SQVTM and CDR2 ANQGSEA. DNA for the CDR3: TGCAGCGTTGAAGATCCCGGGAGCCCTTATGGCTACACCTTC. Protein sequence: CSVEDPGSPYGYTF. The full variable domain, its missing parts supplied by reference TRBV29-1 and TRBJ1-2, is SAVISQKPSRDICQRGTSLTIQCQVDSQVTMMFWYRQQPGQSLTLIATANQGSEATYESGFVIDKFPISRPNLTFSTLTVSNMSPEDSSIYLCSVEDPGSPYGYTFGSGTRLTVV.

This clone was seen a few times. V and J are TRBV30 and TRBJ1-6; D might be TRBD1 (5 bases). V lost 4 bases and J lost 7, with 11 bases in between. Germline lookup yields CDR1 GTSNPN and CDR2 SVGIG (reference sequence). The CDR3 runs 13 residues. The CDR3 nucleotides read TGTGCCTGGATGTGGGGCGAGAATTCACCCCTCCACTTT. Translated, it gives CAWMWGENSPLHF.

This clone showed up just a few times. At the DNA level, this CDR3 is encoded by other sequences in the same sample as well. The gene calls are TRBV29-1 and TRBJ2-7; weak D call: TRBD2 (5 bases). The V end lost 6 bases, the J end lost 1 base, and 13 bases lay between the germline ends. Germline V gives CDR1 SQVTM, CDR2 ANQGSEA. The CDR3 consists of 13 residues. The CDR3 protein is CSVRGLSSYEQYF. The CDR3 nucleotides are TGCAGCGTCCGCGGACTGTCTTCCTACGAGCAGTACTTC.

The CDR3 spells CASSPDRGRVNEQFF. CDR3 bases: TGTGCCAGCAGCCCAGACAGGGGGCGCGTCAATGAGCAGTTCTTC. The rearrangement joins TRBV11-2 to TRBJ2-1, with 10 nucleotides matching TRBD1. Per the germline V gene, CDR1 is SGHAT and CDR2 is FQNNGV. V shed 5 bases, J shed 6 bases, and the junction held 7 bases outside the gene matches. The CDR3 has 15 amino acids.

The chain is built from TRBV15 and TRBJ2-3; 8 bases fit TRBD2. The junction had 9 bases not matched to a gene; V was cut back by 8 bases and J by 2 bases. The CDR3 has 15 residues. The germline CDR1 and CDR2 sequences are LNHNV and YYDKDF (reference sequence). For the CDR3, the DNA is TGTGCCACCGGGCGTGAGCGGGGGAACACAGATACGCAGTATTTT. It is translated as CATGRERGNTDTQYF.

The CDR3 here is CASSDLTGYTF. The CDR3 coding sequence is TGTGCCAGCAGTGACTTGACGGGCTACACCTTC. This chain links TRBV25-1 with TRBJ1-2; no clear D. The CDR3 sequence is 11 residues long. Per germline, CDR1 MGHDK and CDR2 SYGVNS. Deletions cut 3 bases from V and 8 bases from J, with 7 bases between.

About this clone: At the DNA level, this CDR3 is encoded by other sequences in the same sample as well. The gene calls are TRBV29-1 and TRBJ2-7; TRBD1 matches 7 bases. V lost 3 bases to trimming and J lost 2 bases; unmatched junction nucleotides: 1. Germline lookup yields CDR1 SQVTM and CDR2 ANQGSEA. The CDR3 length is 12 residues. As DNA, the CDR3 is TGCAGCGTTGAGCAGGGGGCCTACGAGCAGTACTTC. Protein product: CSVEQGAYEQYF.

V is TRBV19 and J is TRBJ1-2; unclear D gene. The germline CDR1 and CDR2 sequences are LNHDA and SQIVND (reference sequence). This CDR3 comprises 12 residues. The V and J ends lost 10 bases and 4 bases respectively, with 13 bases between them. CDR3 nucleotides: TGTGCCACCTCCCGAGGAACCTATGGCTACACCTTC. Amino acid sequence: CATSRGTYGYTF.

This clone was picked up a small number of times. As DNA, the CDR3 is TGCAGCGTCGCCCAACGGTACGCGGACAATGAGCAGTTCTTC. Translated: CSVAQRYADNEQFF. V and J are TRBV29-1 and TRBJ2-1; D is ambiguous. V dropped 6 bases and J dropped 5 bases, with 17 bases sitting between them. The CDR3 has 14 residues. CDR1 and CDR2 from the germline V gene are SQVTM and ANQGSEA.

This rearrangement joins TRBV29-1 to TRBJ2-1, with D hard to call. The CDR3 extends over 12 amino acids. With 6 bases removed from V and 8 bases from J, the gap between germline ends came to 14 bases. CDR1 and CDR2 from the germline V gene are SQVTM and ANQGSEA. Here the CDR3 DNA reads TGCAGCGTGAATGAGTCCAGCGATGAGCAGTTCTTC. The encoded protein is CSVNESSDEQFF.

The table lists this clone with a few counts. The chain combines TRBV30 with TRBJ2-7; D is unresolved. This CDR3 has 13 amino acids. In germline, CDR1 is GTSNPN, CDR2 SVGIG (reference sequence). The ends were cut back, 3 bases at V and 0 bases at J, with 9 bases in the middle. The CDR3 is CAWRAASSYEQYF. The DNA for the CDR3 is TGTGCCTGGAGGGCGGCCAGCTCCTACGAGCAGTACTTC.

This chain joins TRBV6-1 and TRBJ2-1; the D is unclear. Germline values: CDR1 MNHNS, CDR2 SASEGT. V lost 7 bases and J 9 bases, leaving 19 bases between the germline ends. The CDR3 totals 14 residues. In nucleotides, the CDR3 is TGTGCCAGCAATATGGACCCATCATATGGTGAGCAGTTCTTC. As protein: CASNMDPSYGEQFF.

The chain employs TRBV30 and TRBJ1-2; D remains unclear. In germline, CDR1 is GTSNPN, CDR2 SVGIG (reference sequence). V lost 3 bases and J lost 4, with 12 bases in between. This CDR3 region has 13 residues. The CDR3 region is CAWRVLGSYGYTF. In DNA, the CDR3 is TGTGCCTGGAGGGTCTTGGGGTCCTATGGCTACACCTTC.

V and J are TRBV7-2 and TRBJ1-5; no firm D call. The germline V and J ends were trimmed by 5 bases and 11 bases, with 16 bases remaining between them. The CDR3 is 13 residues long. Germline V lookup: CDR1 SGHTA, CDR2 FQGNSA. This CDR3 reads CASSPSGLSAQHF. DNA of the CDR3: TGTGCCAGCAGCCCGTCCGGACTATCGGCCCAGCATTTT.

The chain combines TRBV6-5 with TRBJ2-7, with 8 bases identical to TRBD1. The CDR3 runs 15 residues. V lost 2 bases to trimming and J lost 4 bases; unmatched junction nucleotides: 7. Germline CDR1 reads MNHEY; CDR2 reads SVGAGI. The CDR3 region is CASSYKDRGGYEQYF. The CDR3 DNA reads TGTGCCAGCAGTTACAAAGACAGGGGAGGATACGAGCAGTACTTC.

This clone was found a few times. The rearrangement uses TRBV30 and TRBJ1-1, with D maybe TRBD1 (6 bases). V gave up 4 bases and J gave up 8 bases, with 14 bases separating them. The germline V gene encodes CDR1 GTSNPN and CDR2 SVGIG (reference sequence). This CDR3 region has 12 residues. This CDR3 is CAWKKDRTEAFF. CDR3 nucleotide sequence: TGTGCCTGGAAAAAGGACAGAACCGAAGCTTTCTTT.

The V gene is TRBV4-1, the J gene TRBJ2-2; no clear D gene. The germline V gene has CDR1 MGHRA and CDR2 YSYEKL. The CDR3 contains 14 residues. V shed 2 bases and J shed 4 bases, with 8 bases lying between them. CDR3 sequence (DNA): TGCGCCAGCAGCCAAACGCCTAGCACCGGGGAGCTGTTTTTT. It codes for CASSQTPSTGELFF.

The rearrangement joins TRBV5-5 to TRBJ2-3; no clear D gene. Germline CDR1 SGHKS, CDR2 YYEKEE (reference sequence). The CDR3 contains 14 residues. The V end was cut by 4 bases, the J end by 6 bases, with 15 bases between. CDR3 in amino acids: CASSLDRFVDTQYF. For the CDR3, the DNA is TGTGCCAGCAGCCTCGACCGATTTGTGGATACGCAGTATTTT.

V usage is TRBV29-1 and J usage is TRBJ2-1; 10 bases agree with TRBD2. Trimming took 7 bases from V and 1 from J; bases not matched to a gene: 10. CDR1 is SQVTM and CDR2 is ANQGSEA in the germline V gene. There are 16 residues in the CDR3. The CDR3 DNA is TGCAGCGGGGGAAGCGGGAGGGCCGGGTCCTACAATGAGCAGTTCTTC. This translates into CSGGSGRAGSYNEQFF.

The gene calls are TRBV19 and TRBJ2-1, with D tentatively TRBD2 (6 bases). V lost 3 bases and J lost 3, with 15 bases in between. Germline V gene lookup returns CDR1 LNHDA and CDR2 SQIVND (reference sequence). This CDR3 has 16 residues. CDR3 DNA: TGTGCCAGTAGTATGTCGGGAGCGGAACGCTACAATGAGCAGTTCTTC. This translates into CASSMSGAERYNEQFF.

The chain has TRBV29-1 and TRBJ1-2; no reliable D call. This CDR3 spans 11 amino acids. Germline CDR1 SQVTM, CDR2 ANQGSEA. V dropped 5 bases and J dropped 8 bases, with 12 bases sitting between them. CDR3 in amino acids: CSVIVTGGYTF. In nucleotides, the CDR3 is TGCAGCGTTATCGTCACGGGGGGCTACACCTTC.

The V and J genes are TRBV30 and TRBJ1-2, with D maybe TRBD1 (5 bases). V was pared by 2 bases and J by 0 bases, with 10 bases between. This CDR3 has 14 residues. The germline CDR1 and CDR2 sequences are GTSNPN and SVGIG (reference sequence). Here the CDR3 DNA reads TGTGCCTGGAGTCCATCGACAGCTAACTATGGCTACACCTTC. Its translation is CAWSPSTANYGYTF.

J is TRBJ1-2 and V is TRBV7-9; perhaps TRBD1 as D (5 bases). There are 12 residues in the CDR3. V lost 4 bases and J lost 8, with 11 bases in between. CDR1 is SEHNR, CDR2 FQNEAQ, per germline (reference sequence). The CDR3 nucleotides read TGTGCCAGCAGCTCAGGGCCACGGGGCTACACCTTC. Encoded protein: CASSSGPRGYTF.

The CDR3 DNA sequence: TGTGCCAGCAGCTTACTTCTGGGGGGCGAGTCTGAAGCTTTCTTT. It specifies CASSLLLGGESEAFF. The genes are TRBV7-2 and TRBJ1-1, with a possible D match to TRBD1 (6 bases). Trimming shortened V by 2 bases and J by 6 bases, and 16 bases separated the two germline ends. The CDR3 loop spans 15 amino acids. The germline gives CDR1 SGHTA, CDR2 FQGNSA.

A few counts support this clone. CDR3 protein: CASSGWDRSIAAQYF. CDR3 DNA sequence: TGTGCCAGCAGTGGGTGGGACCGGTCTATTGCGGCCCAGTACTTC. This chain uses TRBV2 with TRBJ2-5; D is possibly TRBD1 or TRBD2 (5 bases each). Germline CDR1 is SNHLY and CDR2 is FYNNEI. The CDR3 runs 15 residues. Trimming removed 4 bases at V and 9 bases at J, with 21 bases between.

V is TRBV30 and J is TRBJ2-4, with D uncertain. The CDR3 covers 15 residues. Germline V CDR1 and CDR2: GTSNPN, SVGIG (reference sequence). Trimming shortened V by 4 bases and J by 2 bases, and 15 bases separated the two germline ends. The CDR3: CAWNLGGPSKNIQYF. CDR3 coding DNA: TGTGCCTGGAACTTGGGTGGGCCGTCCAAAAACATTCAGTACTTC.

The CDR3 spells CASSRIAGPSSYNEQFF. The CDR3 bases are TGCGCCAGCAGCCGTATAGCGGGTCCGAGCTCCTACAATGAGCAGTTCTTC. V gene TRBV4-1 combines with J gene TRBJ2-1; 7 nucleotides match TRBD2. The CDR3 spans 17 residues. Trimming cost V 4 bases and J 0 bases; bases outside gene matches: 9. CDR1 and CDR2 (germline): MGHRA, YSYEKL.